The clone carrying this T cell receptor (beta chain) was detected only once. The antigen is undetermined. Trimming shortened V by 6 bases and J by 5 bases, and 8 bases separated the two germline ends. Per germline, CDR1 MNHNS and CDR2 SASEGT. The CDR3 has 12 residues. As every portion of the isolated RNA was reverse transcribed, the sequencing read expressed TCRB transcripts. Assay used: immunoSEQ multiplex PCR; TCRdb lists only in-frame clones, some missing. Of under 350,000 clones in the sample, 14% are singletons; the top ten hold 0.015% to 0.02%. The sample is drawn from a study of beta chain features in type 1 diabetes. Study conclusions and caveats: These data did not resolve whether HLA type affects TCRB rearrangement. Type 1 diabetes patients had TCRB CDR3s that were shorter (moderately but significantly so) in all four CD4+ subsets.

This sequence was found in a man in his thirties or forties with type 1 diabetes. The V call is TRBV6-1, the J call TRBJ2-1; D perhaps matches TRBD2 (5 bases). What was sequenced was naive CD4+ T cells from blood. In DNA form, the CDR3 reads TGTGCCAGCAGGGAGCGGAACAATGAGCAGTTCTTC. Its protein is CASRERNNEQFF.